The clone carrying this T cell receptor (beta chain) was detected once. The antigen is not known. The CDR3 runs to 15 residues. Germline V gene sequence: CDR1 MNHEY, CDR2 SVGAGI. The junction had 6 bases not matched to a gene; V was cut back by 5 bases and J by 7 bases. 60 Vbeta and 13 Jbeta primers were used in PCR. TCRdb's table, derived via immunoSEQ multiplex PCR, lists solely in-frame clones and lacks some. The sample carries 120,000 to 150,000 clones, roughly 90% recorded once. This specimen belongs to a study of cytomegalovirus exposure and HLA in healthy donors. The wider study: Among about 200 million T cells, an earlier analysis found 117 million unique TCR beta sequences. Study-level findings and limits: In a later analysis, a genetic analysis reported fewer productive-TCR N-insertions in an Asian-associated ancestry cluster than the cohort average. In all likelihood, a cluster of highly shared sequence variants was a sequencing artifact.

V and J are TRBV6-5 and TRBJ2-1; 12 bases agree with TRBD2. This receptor was obtained from a woman in her thirties or forties in good health and CMV-seronegative. The sample comprised PBMCs. CDR3 sequence: CASSRRLAGANEQFF. The CDR3 DNA reads TGTGCCAGCAGTCGAAGACTAGCGGGGGCTAATGAGCAGTTCTTC.